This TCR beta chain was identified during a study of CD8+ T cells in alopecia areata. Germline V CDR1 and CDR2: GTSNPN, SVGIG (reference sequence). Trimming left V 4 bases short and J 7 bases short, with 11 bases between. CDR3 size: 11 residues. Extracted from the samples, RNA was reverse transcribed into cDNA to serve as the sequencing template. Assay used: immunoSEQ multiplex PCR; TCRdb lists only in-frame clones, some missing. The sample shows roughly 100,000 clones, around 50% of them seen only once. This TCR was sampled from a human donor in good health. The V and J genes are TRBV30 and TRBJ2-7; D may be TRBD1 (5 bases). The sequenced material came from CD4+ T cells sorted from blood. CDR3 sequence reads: CAWIQGREQYF. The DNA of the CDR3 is TGTGCCTGGATCCAGGGAAGGGAGCAGTACTTC.